This TCR beta chain is from a study of Ad26.COV2.S vaccination and SARS-CoV-2 variants. Study overall: Into the muscle, Ad26.COV2.S was dosed once or twice, 56 days apart.

Noted treatment: roughly 19 received Ad26.COV2.S at low or high dose, single or two shots; a few received placebo; per-sample allocation not given. Samples were taken on day 63 after the first vaccine or placebo injection. Overall study findings and caveats: Substantial breadth was reportedly displayed by spike-specific CD8+ and CD4+ T cell responses after vaccination.

The CDR3 is made up of 15 amino acids. Trimming took off 4 bases at V and 0 bases at J, with 12 bases between the two ends. Germline V gene data show CDR1 as SEHNR and CDR2 as FQNEAQ (reference sequence). Concerning this clone itself: Its antigen is unknown.

TCRdb's copy holds only in-frame clones and misses some; the assay was immunoSEQ multiplex PCR. This table has roughly 500,000 clones, 75% to 90% appearing once. Specimen: peripheral blood, collected in a trial of Ad26.COV2.S vaccine versus placebo. This TCR was sampled from a person aged 18 to 59 who received the Ad26.COV2.S COVID-19 vaccine or a placebo. This chain links TRBV7-9 with TRBJ2-5, with D possibly TRBD2 on 6 matching bases. Here the CDR3 reads CASSSGLPYQETQYF. The CDR3 region has the DNA TGTGCCAGCAGCTCGGGACTCCCGTACCAAGAGACCCAGTACTTC.